This T cell receptor (beta chain) was found in a study of T cells after yellow fever vaccination. The CDR3 runs 14 residues. Trimming left V 6 bases short and J 5 bases short, with 16 bases between. Germline loops: CDR1 PRHDT, CDR2 FYEKMQ (reference sequence). One entry per CDR3 protein results from TCRdb running MiXCR on the 5' RACE reads. The sample yields 300,000 to 400,000 distinct CDR3 sequences, around 13% seen once. The chain is built from TRBV13 and TRBJ2-5, with a tentative D call TRBD2 (5 bases). Sequencing used CD4+ T cells sorted from PBMCs, obtained 15 days after the yellow fever booster vaccination. The TCR sequence derives from a man between 18 and 35 years old who received the YFV17D yellow fever vaccine. The CDR3 DNA sequence: TGTGCCAGCAGGCCTACCGGAGGTGGGGAGACCCAGTACTTC. Protein sequence: CASRPTGGGETQYF.